This T cell receptor (beta chain) was captured in a study of cytomegalovirus exposure and HLA in healthy donors. Study-wide results and limits: A further, later analysis showed that HLA-associated TCR beta chains (compared with equally common others) were more clonally expanded.

As for this clone: Its antigen is undetermined.

The CDR3 contains 13 residues. The V gene's germline CDR1 is SGHRS and CDR2 YFSETQ. V lost 6 bases and J 0 bases, leaving 6 bases between the germline ends. The primer mix had 60 Vbeta and 13 Jbeta primers. The data were produced by immunoSEQ multiplex PCR, yet TCRdb's version contains in-frame clones alone and is incomplete. The data hold around 41,000 clones, with about half observed a single time. This rearrangement joins TRBV5-1 to TRBJ2-2; D gene unclear. Sequencing was carried out using PBMCs. This clonotype was obtained from a man in his sixties in good health and CMV-seronegative. The CDR3 sequence is CASIQTNTGELFF. DNA for the CDR3: TGCGCCAGCATACAGACGAACACCGGGGAGCTGTTTTTT.